Shown below are 28 T cell receptor beta chains from a single sample sequenced in a study of shared T cell receptors in the human thymus. Measured with immunoSEQ multiplex PCR; TCRdb has only the in-frame clones, and not every one. The sample contains roughly 550,000 clones, more than 75% of which appear only once. The same data also contributed to another study, on human thymus T cells.

Input material: thymocytes. These receptors were taken from a boy younger than two with a congenital heart defect.

The chain couples TRBV7-2 to TRBJ2-3, with 8 bases that match TRBD1. Germline CDR1 and CDR2: SGHTA and FQGNSA. The CDR3 is made up of 15 amino acids. With 2 bases clipped from V and 5 bases from J, the junction kept 6 bases outside the gene matches. CDR3: CASSLYDRGGDTQYF. The CDR3 coding sequence is TGTGCCAGCAGCTTATACGACAGGGGAGGAGATACGCAGTATTTT. Full variable domain (rest looked up from reference TRBV7-2 and TRBJ2-3): GAGVSQSPSNKVTEKGKDVELRCDPISGHTALYWYRQSLGQGLEFLIYFQGNSAPDKSGLPSDRFSAERTGGSVSTLTIQRTQQEDSAVYLCASSLYDRGGDTQYFGPGTRLTVL.

The chain combines TRBV6-5 with TRBJ2-1, with TRBD1 matching over 7 bases. With V trimmed by 6 bases and J by 7 bases, 12 bases remained unmatched. The germline CDR1 and CDR2 sequences are MNHEY and SVGAGI. The CDR3 totals 15 residues. The CDR3 loop reads CASSPQGETRNEQFF. The CDR3 DNA is TGTGCCAGCAGCCCGCAGGGGGAGACTCGGAATGAGCAGTTCTTC.

The V call is TRBV29-1, the J call TRBJ2-3; 14 bases are a match to TRBD2. Looked up from germline, CDR1 is SQVTM and CDR2 is ANQGSEA. The CDR3 is 15 amino acids. Trimming took 6 bases from V and 4 from J; bases not matched to a gene: 6. In DNA form, the CDR3 reads TGCAGCGTAGAGACTAGCGGGAGGGGCGCAGATACGCAGTATTTT. It is translated as CSVETSGRGADTQYF.

The chain is built from TRBV7-2 and TRBJ2-7; 11 bases align to TRBD2. The junction had 6 bases not matched to a gene; V was cut back by 8 bases and J by 6 bases. Germline CDR1 is SGHTA and CDR2 is FQGNSA. The CDR3 covers 13 residues. The CDR3 coding sequence is TGTGCCAGCTCACTAGCGGGAGTTCGCGAGCAGTACTTC. Amino acids: CASSLAGVREQYF.

V and J are TRBV5-6 and TRBJ2-7; D perhaps matches TRBD2 (5 bases). CDR1 and CDR2 (germline): SGHDT, YYEEEE. The CDR3 has 14 amino acids. The V end was cut by 4 bases, the J end by 2 bases, with 13 bases between. Written as DNA, the CDR3 is TGTGCCAGCAGCCCGGGCGGAGGTCCCTACGAGCAGTACTTC. Residues: CASSPGGGPYEQYF.

V gene TRBV6-5 combines with J gene TRBJ2-5; 8 bases are shared with TRBD1. The CDR3 totals 13 residues. Germline V gene sequence: CDR1 MNHEY, CDR2 SVGAGI. J lost 2 bases, V lost 6 bases, and 2 bases had no gene match. The CDR3 protein is CASSTGGQETQYF. CDR3 DNA: TGTGCCAGCAGCACAGGGGGTCAAGAGACCCAGTACTTC.

V and J are TRBV5-4 and TRBJ2-7, with TRBD2 identical over 9 bases. Trimming at V came to 3 bases and at J to 6 bases, leaving 10 bases not matched to a gene. The CDR3 contains 15 residues. From germline, CDR1 is SGHNT and CDR2 YYREEE (reference sequence). CDR3 coding DNA: TGTGCCAGCAGCTGGGGGAGCGGGAGGCAACGCGAGCAGTACTTC. This sequence encodes CASSWGSGRQREQYF. The complete variable domain, with remaining parts taken from reference TRBV5-4 and TRBJ2-7, reads ETGVTQSPTHLIKTRGQQVTLRCSSQSGHNTVSWYQQALGQGPQFIFQYYREEENGRGNFPPRFSGLQFPNYSSELNVNALELDDSALYLCASSWGSGRQREQYFGPGTRLTVT.

This clone was seen only a few times. The CDR3 protein is CASSPPRDKETQYF. CDR3 nucleotide sequence: TGTGCCAGCAGCCCCCCCCGGGACAAGGAGACCCAGTACTTC. The chain is built from TRBV28 and TRBJ2-5; tentatively, D is TRBD1 (6 bases). Germline V gene data show CDR1 as MDHEN and CDR2 as SYDVKM. V dropped 6 bases and J dropped 5 bases, with 16 bases sitting between them. The CDR3 covers 14 residues.

This clone was seen a single time. J is TRBJ2-7 and V is TRBV28, with TRBD1 matching 7 bases. This CDR3 is 12 amino acids long. V lost 9 bases to trimming and J lost 3 bases; unmatched junction nucleotides: 5. Germline CDR1 reads MDHEN; CDR2 reads SYDVKM. CDR3 coding DNA: TGTGCCAGACGTGACAGGGTCTACGAGCAGTACTTC. Amino acid sequence: CARRDRVYEQYF.

The chain is built from TRBV7-6 and TRBJ2-7; 7 nucleotides line up with TRBD2. Germline CDR1 reads SGHVS; CDR2 reads FNYEAQ. Trimming removed 2 bases from V and 5 bases from J; junction bases left unmatched: 9. This CDR3 comprises 15 residues. CDR3 amino acids: CASSLKGRGGNEQYF. The DNA for the CDR3 is TGTGCCAGCAGCTTAAAGGGGAGGGGAGGAAACGAGCAGTACTTC.

The chain carries TRBV5-6 and TRBJ2-1; D is possibly TRBD2 (6 bases). This CDR3 has 15 amino acids. Germline V gene data show CDR1 as SGHDT and CDR2 as YYEEEE. Trimming took 3 bases from V and 1 from J, leaving 11 bases between them. The CDR3 reads CASSSLACSYNEQFF. The DNA for the CDR3 is TGTGCCAGCAGCTCTCTAGCGTGTTCCTACAATGAGCAGTTCTTC.

The chain links TRBV7-9 to TRBJ1-2; no clear D gene. This CDR3 spans 16 amino acids. V dropped 0 bases and J dropped 4 bases, with 15 bases sitting between them. Germline assignment: CDR1 SEHNR and CDR2 FQNEAQ (reference sequence). CDR3 coding DNA: TGTGCCAGCAGCTTAGCGCGGCGGAGCCCTCCCTATGGCTACACCTTC. Translated: CASSLARRSPPYGYTF. Based on the CDR3 plus reference TRBV7-9 and TRBJ1-2, the full variable domain is DTGVSQNPRHKITKRGQNVTFRCDPISEHNRLYWYRQTLGQGPEFLTYFQNEAQLEKSRLLSDRFSAERPKGSFSTLEIQRTEQGDSAMYLCASSLARRSPPYGYTFGSGTRLTVV.

The rearrangement joins TRBV28 to TRBJ2-1, with TRBD2 matching over 10 bases. The CDR3 is 15 residues long. Germline V gene data show CDR1 as MDHEN and CDR2 as SYDVKM. The V gene end was trimmed by 5 bases and the J gene end by 2 bases; junction bases not matched to a gene: 3. In DNA, the CDR3 is TGTGCCAGCAGTGCCGGACTAGCGGCCTACAATGAGCAGTTCTTC. Its translation is CASSAGLAAYNEQFF.

This clone appeared a single time. The chain carries TRBV19 and TRBJ1-5, with TRBD1 matching 7 bases. CDR3 length: 16 amino acids. Germline loops: CDR1 LNHDA, CDR2 SQIVND (reference sequence). With V trimmed by 7 bases and J by 6 bases, 15 bases remained unmatched. The CDR3 DNA follows: TGTGCCAGTACCCCTAAGGACTCCGGGGACAGTCAGCCCCAGCATTTT. This encodes CASTPKDSGDSQPQHF.

The rearrangement uses TRBV30 and TRBJ2-7; D might be TRBD2 (6 bases). This CDR3 is built from 17 residues. V lost 0 bases and J 0 bases, leaving 18 bases between the germline ends. Germline CDR1 is GTSNPN and CDR2 is SVGIG (reference sequence). The CDR3 reads CAWSVHRKRVLSYEQYF. The CDR3 region has the DNA TGTGCCTGGAGTGTACACAGAAAGCGGGTCCTCTCCTACGAGCAGTACTTC.

The V call is TRBV4-3, the J call TRBJ2-5; D gene unclear. V dropped 2 bases and J dropped 5 bases, with 15 bases sitting between them. Germline V lookup: CDR1 LGHNA, CDR2 YSLEER. This CDR3 is built from 15 residues. CDR3 DNA: TGCGCCAGCAGCCAATATACAGTGGTCGAGGAGACCCAGTACTTC. Translation gives CASSQYTVVEETQYF.

The V gene is TRBV4-1, the J gene TRBJ2-7; TRBD1 aligns across 8 bases. Trimming cost V 0 bases and J 5 bases; bases outside gene matches: 9. The V gene's germline CDR1 is MGHRA and CDR2 YSYEKL. The CDR3 consists of 16 residues. This CDR3 is CASSQDWTGNIHEQYF. The DNA of the CDR3 is TGCGCCAGCAGCCAAGACTGGACAGGGAACATCCACGAGCAGTACTTC.

The J gene is TRBJ1-5, the V gene TRBV18; the D gene is possibly TRBD1 (6 bases). The CDR3 has 15 amino acids. Trimming took 1 base from V and 4 from J, leaving 11 bases between them. Germline CDR1 KGHSH, CDR2 LQKENI. The CDR3 loop is CASSPRGPWNQPQHF. Written as DNA, the CDR3 is TGTGCCAGCTCACCACGGGGGCCCTGGAATCAGCCCCAGCATTTT.

This chain joins TRBV6-6 and TRBJ2-7, with 7 bases fitting TRBD1. The germline gives CDR1 MNHNY, CDR2 SVGAGI (reference sequence). CDR3 length: 13 amino acids. The CDR3 coding sequence is TGTGCCAGCAGGGAGAGGGACAGTGGGCGGGCACGGGTC. Encoded protein: CASRERDSGRARV.

The chain links TRBV27 to TRBJ1-1; TRBD1 aligns across 12 bases. This CDR3 region has 19 residues. The V gene end was trimmed by 2 bases and the J gene end by 3 bases; junction bases not matched to a gene: 13. CDR1 MNHEY and CDR2 SMNVEV come from the germline V gene (reference sequence). CDR3 sequence (DNA): TGTGCCAGCAGTTTACGCCTAATAGGGACAGGGGGCCAGGACACTGAAGCTTTCTTT. Translating it yields CASSLRLIGTGGQDTEAFF.

The gene calls are TRBV5-1 and TRBJ2-3, with 10 bases fitting TRBD2. Germline assignment: CDR1 SGHRS and CDR2 YFSETQ. The V gene end was trimmed by 2 bases and the J gene end by 1 base; junction bases not matched to a gene: 4. The CDR3 is 16 residues long. The CDR3: CASSFFGLAGTDTQYF. DNA of the CDR3: TGCGCCAGCAGCTTCTTCGGACTAGCGGGCACAGATACGCAGTATTTT. Full variable domain (remainder filled in from reference TRBV5-1 and TRBJ2-3): KAGVTQTPRYLIKTRGQQVTLSCSPISGHRSVSWYQQTPGQGLQFLFEYFSETQRNKGNFPGRFSGRQFSNSRSEMNVSTLELGDSALYLCASSFFGLAGTDTQYFGPGTRLTVL.

J is TRBJ2-1 and V is TRBV19; 9 bases map to TRBD2. Losses at the gene ends were 3 bases for V and 1 base for J; bases not matched to a gene: 13. The CDR3 loop spans 19 amino acids. The germline CDR1 and CDR2 sequences are LNHDA and SQIVND (reference sequence). The CDR3 sequence is CASSIGGLALRPSYNEQFF. CDR3 DNA sequence: TGTGCCAGTAGTATCGGGGGACTAGCTTTGAGACCATCCTACAATGAGCAGTTCTTC.

This clone was seen a handful of times. This rearrangement joins TRBV5-4 to TRBJ1-2; a possible D gene is TRBD1 (6 bases). The germline CDR1 and CDR2 sequences are SGHNT and YYREEE (reference sequence). The CDR3 loop spans 12 amino acids. With 3 bases removed from V and 7 bases from J, the gap between germline ends came to 10 bases. The CDR3 reads CASSSTGCGYTF. The CDR3 DNA reads as TGTGCCAGCAGCTCCACAGGGTGTGGCTACACCTTC. The full variable domain, its missing parts supplied by reference TRBV5-4 and TRBJ1-2, is ETGVTQSPTHLIKTRGQQVTLRCSSQSGHNTVSWYQQALGQGPQFIFQYYREEENGRGNFPPRFSGLQFPNYSSELNVNALELDDSALYLCASSSTGCGYTFGSGTRLTVV.

J is TRBJ1-2 and V is TRBV10-3; 8 bases are shared with TRBD1. Trimming at V came to 6 bases and at J to 4 bases, leaving 7 bases not matched to a gene. Germline V CDR1 and CDR2: ENHRY, SYGVKD. The CDR3 totals 14 residues. The CDR3 DNA is TGTGCCATCAGGGTCCCAGGGGGCGGCTATGGCTACACCTTC. Amino acids: CAIRVPGGGYGYTF.

This chain connects TRBV11-2 to TRBJ2-7; TRBD1 agrees at 7 bases. This CDR3 contains 14 residues. CDR1 is SGHAT and CDR2 is FQNNGV in the germline V gene. V was clipped by 5 bases and J by 4 bases; unmatched bases: 8. The CDR3 is CASSPFARGYEQYF. The CDR3 nucleotides read TGTGCCAGCAGCCCATTTGCCAGGGGGTACGAGCAGTACTTC.

This chain joins TRBV2 and TRBJ1-2; 8 bases are a match to TRBD1. The CDR3 sequence is 11 residues long. The V segment lost 11 bases and the J segment 5 bases; nucleotides outside the gene matches: 4. Germline V CDR1 and CDR2: SNHLY, FYNNEI. CDR3 amino acids: CAVQGDYGYTF. The CDR3 DNA reads as TGTGCCGTACAGGGGGATTATGGCTACACCTTC. The variable domain in full, completed from reference TRBV2 and TRBJ1-2, reads EPEVTQTPSHQVTQMGQEVILRCVPISNHLYFYWYRQILGQKVEFLVSFYNNEISEKSEIFDDQFSVERPDGSNFTLKIRSTKLEDSAMYFCAVQGDYGYTFGSGTRLTVV.

This clone was found a few times. The chain uses TRBV28 and TRBJ1-5; D not certain. Germline CDR1 reads MDHEN; CDR2 reads SYDVKM. V was shortened by 3 bases and J by 3 bases, with 9 bases between the two germline ends. This CDR3 comprises 14 residues. The CDR3 sequence is CASSFMSDNQPQHF. The CDR3 region has the DNA TGTGCCAGCAGTTTCATGTCAGACAATCAGCCCCAGCATTTT.

This rearrangement joins TRBV4-1 to TRBJ2-7; the D gene is possibly TRBD1 (7 bases). CDR1 MGHRA and CDR2 YSYEKL come from the germline V gene. The CDR3 has 16 amino acids. V gave up 0 bases and J gave up 6 bases, with 18 bases separating them. CDR3 sequence: CASSQDRGTVGVEQYF. In nucleotides, the CDR3 is TGCGCCAGCAGCCAAGACCGGGGGACAGTGGGGGTCGAGCAGTACTTC.